Listed below are T cell receptor beta chains from one sample, sequenced in a study of T cell changes during pregnancy in multiple sclerosis. This table comes from immunoSEQ multiplex PCR, and its TCRdb copy is limited to in-frame clones, with some not included. The table records 15,000 to 20,000 clones, 80% to 90% of them present only once. The source material was CD8+ T cells from peripheral blood mononuclear cells, sampled in the third trimester of pregnancy. The receptors shown here come from a female donor in good health, enrolled as a control in a pregnancy study. Both conserved end residues are part of each CDR3. D genes are given only for firm matches. A row's size may be missing; if present it is once, few, many or a size class.

j_call d_call clone_size v_call cdr3_aa cdr3_nt
TRBJ2-7 NA once TRBV7-6 CASSNQGAEQYF TGTGCCAGCAGCAACCAGGGTGCCGAGCAGTACTTC
TRBJ2-7 NA NA TRBV9 CASSVAIEPGYEQYF TGTGCCAGCAGCGTAGCTATAGAGCCGGGTTACGAGCAGTACTTC
TRBJ2-5 NA NA TRBV27 CASSLSQVQPLETQYF TGTGCCAGCAGTTTATCTCAGGTCCAACCCCTAGAGACCCAGTACTTC
TRBJ2-2 NA NA TRBV7-6 CASSSYTGELFF TGTGCCAGCAGTTCATACACCGGGGAGCTGTTTTTT
TRBJ1-2 TRBD1 NA TRBV27 CASFGGTDYGYTF TGTGCCAGCTTCGGAGGGACAGACTATGGCTACACCTTC
TRBJ2-1 NA NA TRBV28 CASSPSMSSYNEQFF TGTGCCAGCAGTCCCTCGATGAGCTCCTACAATGAGCAGTTCTTC
TRBJ2-7 NA once TRBV4-2 CASSQPVGDEQYF TGTGCCAGCAGCCAACCAGTGGGAGACGAGCAGTACTTC
TRBJ2-7 NA NA TRBV19 CASSITGFEQYF TGTGCCAGTAGTATAACAGGGTTCGAGCAGTACTTC
TRBJ1-6 NA NA TRBV7-2 CASSLAGGAGSPLHF TGTGCCAGCAGCTTAGCGGGTGGGGCAGGCTCACCCCTCCACTTT
TRBJ2-7 NA once TRBV5-5 CASSSLPPPNYEQYF TGTGCCAGCAGCTCCCTACCCCCCCCCAACTACGAGCAGTACTTC
TRBJ1-5 NA NA TRBV19 CASSFGYSNQPQHF TGTGCCAGTAGCTTCGGGTATAGCAATCAGCCCCAGCATTTT
TRBJ2-3 NA NA TRBV11-2 CASSLGEGTDTQYF TGTGCCAGCAGCTTAGGGGAGGGCACAGATACGCAGTATTTT
TRBJ2-7 TRBD2 few TRBV9 CASSVGGDGYEQYF TGTGCCAGCAGCGTGGGGGGGGACGGCTACGAGCAGTACTTC
TRBJ2-3 NA NA TRBV9 CASSVAGNTDTQYF TGTGCCAGCAGCGTAGCGGGGAACACAGATACGCAGTATTTT
TRBJ1-1 NA NA TRBV7-3 CASSSSALSLEAFF TGTGCCAGCAGCTCCTCCGCGCTATCCCTTGAAGCTTTCTTT
TRBJ2-3 NA few TRBV5-8 CASSFITNTQYF TGTGCCAGCAGCTTTATCACTAATACGCAGTATTTT
TRBJ2-6 NA NA TRBV7-3 CASSSKGGYSGANVLTF TGTGCCAGCAGCTCAAAAGGCGGATACTCTGGGGCCAACGTCCTGACTTTC
TRBJ2-4 TRBD2 NA TRBV7-2 CASSLGAASGDIQYF TGTGCCAGCAGCTTAGGGGCCGCTAGCGGGGACATTCAGTACTTC
TRBJ1-5 TRBD1 NA TRBV15 CATSRVRDRVNQPQHF TGTGCCACCAGCAGAGTCCGGGACAGGGTCAATCAGCCCCAGCATTTT
TRBJ2-2 NA NA TRBV16 CASSPSSGEYTGELFF TGTGCCAGCAGCCCCTCTTCCGGGGAATACACCGGGGAGCTGTTTTTT
TRBJ1-1 NA NA TRBV15 CATSTGGLNTEAFF TGTGCCACCAGCACTGGAGGGTTGAACACTGAAGCTTTCTTT
TRBJ2-7 TRBD1 NA TRBV29-1 CSVEDPGTGLYEQYF TGCAGCGTTGAAGATCCCGGGACAGGGCTCTACGAGCAGTACTTC
TRBJ1-1 NA NA TRBV7-2 CASSPLLYTEAFF TGTGCCAGCAGCCCCCTTCTTTACACTGAAGCTTTCTTT
TRBJ1-1 NA NA TRBV4-3 CASSQGYDRLNTEAFF TGCGCCAGCAGCCAAGGTTACGACAGACTGAACACTGAAGCTTTCTTT
TRBJ2-7 TRBD2 NA TRBV13 CASSLSLASGGYEQYF TGTGCCAGCAGCTTAAGTTTAGCTAGCGGCGGGTACGAGCAGTACTTC
TRBJ2-7 NA NA TRBV14 CASSQGPGRSEQYF TGTGCCAGCAGCCAAGGTCCCGGCCGGAGCGAGCAGTACTTC
TRBJ1-5 NA NA TRBV27 CASSQGSSNQPQHF TGTGCCAGCAGCCAGGGGTCGAGCAATCAGCCCCAGCATTTT
TRBJ1-5 NA NA TRBV9 CASSAREVNQPQHF TGTGCCAGCAGCGCCCGGGAGGTCAATCAGCCCCAGCATTTT
TRBJ1-1 NA NA TRBV5-6 CASSRTGSTEAFF TGTGCCAGCAGCCGAACAGGGAGCACTGAAGCTTTCTTT
TRBJ1-5 NA NA TRBV11-2 CASSLVPDSSNQPQHF TGTGCCAGCAGCTTAGTCCCCGACAGCTCTAATCAGCCCCAGCATTTT
TRBJ1-5 NA NA TRBV6-6 CASSPTALGVYQPQHF TGTGCCAGCAGTCCGACAGCCTTGGGTGTTTATCAGCCCCAGCATTTT
TRBJ2-3 NA NA TRBV7-9 CASSSLQTGDYTDTQYF TGTGCCAGCAGCTCGCTACAGACGGGGGATTACACAGATACGCAGTATTTT
TRBJ1-5 NA NA TRBV28 CASRPGEPNQPQHF TGTGCCAGCAGGCCAGGGGAACCGAATCAGCCCCAGCATTTT
TRBJ2-7 NA few TRBV28 CASSLLDSSYEQYF TGTGCCAGCAGTTTACTTGACAGCTCCTACGAGCAGTACTTC
TRBJ2-1 TRBD2 NA TRBV13 CASSFAVGGGYNEQFF TGTGCCAGCAGCTTCGCGGTAGGCGGGGGTTACAATGAGCAGTTCTTC
TRBJ2-2 TRBD1 NA TRBV15 CATSTTGGSNTGELFF TGTGCCACCAGCACCACAGGGGGATCGAACACCGGGGAGCTGTTTTTT
TRBJ2-3 TRBD2 NA TRBV28 CASRRLAGGTDTQYF TGTGCCAGCAGGCGACTAGCGGGGGGCACAGATACGCAGTATTTT
TRBJ2-1 NA NA TRBV4-3 CASSQDLRSSLYNEQFF TGCGCCAGCAGCCAAGATCTGCGGTCCTCCCTCTACAATGAGCAGTTCTTC
TRBJ2-3 NA NA TRBV5-6 CASSLIKGAGTDTQYF TGTGCCAGCAGCTTGATAAAAGGGGCTGGCACAGATACGCAGTATTTT
TRBJ1-5 NA NA TRBV7-9 CASSFEFQPQHF TGTGCCAGCAGTTTCGAGTTTCAGCCCCAGCATTTT
TRBJ1-1 NA NA TRBV14 CASSSSGWLNTEAFF TGTGCCAGCAGCTCTTCAGGGTGGCTGAACACTGAAGCTTTCTTT
TRBJ1-4 NA NA TRBV7-2 CASSLNAFRATNEKLFF TGTGCCAGCAGCTTAAACGCCTTCCGAGCAACTAATGAAAAACTGTTTTTT
TRBJ1-2 NA once TRBV5-4 CASSLAPEGYYGYTF TGTGCCAGCAGCTTAGCCCCGGAGGGTTACTATGGCTACACCTTC
TRBJ2-5 NA NA TRBV27 CASSSAQETQYF TGTGCCAGCAGCAGTGCCCAAGAGACCCAGTACTTC
TRBJ1-1 TRBD1 NA TRBV4-3 CASSREPDRGAEAFF TGCGCCAGCAGCCGAGAACCGGACAGGGGGGCTGAAGCTTTCTTT
TRBJ2-1 NA NA TRBV5-4 CASSFHRANEQFF TGTGCCAGCAGCTTCCACAGGGCCAATGAGCAGTTCTTC
TRBJ2-7 NA NA TRBV5-6 CASSLGGTLSQEQYF TGTGCCAGCAGCTTGGGTGGGACACTTTCCCAGGAGCAGTACTTC
TRBJ2-2 NA NA TRBV6-6 CASRLPSGELFF TGTGCCAGCAGGCTACCCTCCGGGGAGCTGTTTTTT
TRBJ1-3 TRBD1 NA TRBV27 CASSSDRQGGNTIYF TGTGCCAGCAGTTCGGACAGGCAGGGTGGAAACACCATATATTTT
TRBJ1-2 NA NA TRBV27 CASSLQAPDNYGYTF TGTGCCAGCAGTTTGCAGGCCCCCGATAACTATGGCTACACCTTC
TRBJ1-2 TRBD1 NA TRBV7-2 CASSLGQGRAWDGYTF TGTGCCAGCAGCTTGGGACAGGGGCGCGCCTGGGATGGCTACACCTTC
TRBJ1-2 NA NA TRBV9 CASSDKTEPPYGYTF TGTGCCAGCAGTGATAAAACAGAGCCCCCTTATGGCTACACCTTC
TRBJ1-4 NA NA TRBV27 CASSLGRYNEKLFF TGTGCCAGCAGCCTAGGGAGGTATAATGAAAAACTGTTTTTT
TRBJ1-1 NA NA TRBV6-5 CASAWARGSEAFF TGTGCCAGCGCCTGGGCTAGGGGCTCTGAAGCTTTCTTT
TRBJ2-3 NA NA TRBV7-8 CASSLKSGSSTDTQYF TGTGCCAGCAGCTTAAAAAGCGGATCTAGCACAGATACGCAGTATTTT